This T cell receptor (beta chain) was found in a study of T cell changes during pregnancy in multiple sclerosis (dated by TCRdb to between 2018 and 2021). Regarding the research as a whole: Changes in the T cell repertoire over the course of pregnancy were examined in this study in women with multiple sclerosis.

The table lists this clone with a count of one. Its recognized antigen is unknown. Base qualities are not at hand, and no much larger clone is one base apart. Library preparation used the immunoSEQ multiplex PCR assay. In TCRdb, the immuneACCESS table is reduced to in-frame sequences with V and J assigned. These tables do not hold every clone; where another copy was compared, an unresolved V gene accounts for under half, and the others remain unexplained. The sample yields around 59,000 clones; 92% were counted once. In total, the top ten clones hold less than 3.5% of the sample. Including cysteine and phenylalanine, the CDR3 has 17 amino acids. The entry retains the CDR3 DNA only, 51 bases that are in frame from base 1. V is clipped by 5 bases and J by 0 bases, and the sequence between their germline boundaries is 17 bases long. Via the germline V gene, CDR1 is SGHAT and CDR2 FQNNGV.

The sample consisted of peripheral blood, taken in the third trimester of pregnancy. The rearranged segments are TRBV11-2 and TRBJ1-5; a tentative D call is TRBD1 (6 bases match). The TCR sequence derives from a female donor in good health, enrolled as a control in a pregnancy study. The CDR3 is CASSAGDTYYSNQPQHF. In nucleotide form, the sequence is TGTGCCAGCAGCGCGGGGGACACATATTATAGCAATCAGCCCCAGCATTTT.